Below, 28 T cell receptor beta chains from the same sample are listed, as sequenced in a study of blood T cell repertoires in COVID-19. Generated by immunoSEQ multiplex PCR, the TCRdb table keeps only in-frame clones and is missing some. The sample has more than 150,000 clones, about 80% seen once. Sequenced sample: PBMCs or T cells enriched from blood (not recorded which). These receptors originate from a man aged 45-65 years who had recovered from COVID-19.

V is TRBV7-6 and J is TRBJ1-5; D unclear. This CDR3 region has 14 residues. V lost 1 base, J lost 2 bases, and 6 bases lay in between. The germline V gene encodes CDR1 SGHVS and CDR2 FNYEAQ. The DNA for the CDR3 is TGTGCCAGCAGCTTAGGCGGGGGCAATCAGCCCCAGCATTTT. It encodes CASSLGGGNQPQHF.

J is TRBJ2-1 and V is TRBV19; TRBD2 agrees at 12 bases. This CDR3 contains 17 residues. V dropped 2 bases and J dropped 5; count of bases not matched to a gene: 7. CDR1 LNHDA and CDR2 SQIVND come from the germline V gene (reference sequence). CDR3 DNA sequence: TGTGCCAGTAGTATAAGCGCTGGACTAGCGGGGAACAATGAGCAGTTCTTC. As protein: CASSISAGLAGNNEQFF.

J is TRBJ2-1 and V is TRBV7-2, with D possibly TRBD1 on 6 matching bases. Per the germline V gene, CDR1 is SGHTA and CDR2 is FQGNSA. Trimming removed 4 bases from V and 7 bases from J, with 17 bases in between. This CDR3 region has 15 residues. CDR3 in amino acids: CASSSRDKEINEQFF. For the CDR3, the DNA is TGTGCCAGCAGCTCCCGGGACAAGGAAATTAATGAGCAGTTCTTC.

The gene calls are TRBV5-4 and TRBJ1-4; 7 bases align to TRBD1. J was trimmed by 6 bases and V by 3 bases; bases with no gene match: 20. Germline loops: CDR1 SGHNT, CDR2 YYREEE (reference sequence). The CDR3 covers 19 residues. The CDR3 nucleotides read TGTGCCAGCAGCTATCAGCGTCCGGACAGGAGACCGGGGGATGAAAAACTGTTTTTT. Its translation: CASSYQRPDRRPGDEKLFF.

This clone was detected a few times. CDR3 residues: CASSRTGLVGYTF. The CDR3 DNA reads as TGTGCCAGCAGCCGGACAGGGTTAGTTGGCTACACCTTC. The gene calls are TRBV6-5 and TRBJ1-2; 8 nucleotides match TRBD1. Germline V gene data show CDR1 as MNHEY and CDR2 as SVGAGI. After removal of 6 bases from V and 7 bases from J, the junction contained 7 bases not matched to a gene. This CDR3 is built from 13 residues.

This chain connects TRBV6-2 or TRBV6-3 to TRBJ2-1; possible D gene TRBD1, 5 bases. CDR3 length equals 13 residues. Trimming left V 0 bases short and J 14 bases short, with 14 bases between. Germline V gene data show CDR1 as MNHEY and CDR2 as SVGEGT. The CDR3 reads CASSYSVVGPEFF. In nucleotides, the CDR3 is TGTGCCAGCAGTTACTCGGTGGTGGGGCCGGAGTTCTTC.

The chain links TRBV30 to TRBJ2-2; TRBD2 is a possible D gene (5 bases). From germline, CDR1 is GTSNPN and CDR2 SVGIG (reference sequence). Deletions cut 0 bases from V and 4 bases from J, with 12 bases between. The CDR3 is 15 amino acids. The CDR3 spells CAWSVVGISTGELFF. CDR3 DNA sequence: TGTGCCTGGAGTGTAGTCGGGATTAGCACCGGGGAGCTGTTTTTT.

V and J are TRBV5-1 and TRBJ2-7; D is uncertain. The germline gives CDR1 SGHRS, CDR2 YFSETQ. V lost 5 bases to trimming and J lost 1 base, with 7 bases between them. The CDR3 contains 12 residues. The CDR3 nucleotides read TGCGCCAGCAGTCCAGATTCCTACGAGCAGTACTTC. Translated, it gives CASSPDSYEQYF.

The chain couples TRBV2 to TRBJ2-7; D is unresolved. This CDR3 has 10 amino acids. CDR1 is SNHLY and CDR2 is FYNNEI in the germline V gene. Trimming cost V 8 bases and J 4 bases, with 6 bases left between them. The CDR3 loop is CASALYEQYF. The DNA for the CDR3 is TGTGCCAGCGCGCTTTACGAGCAGTACTTC.

Notes on this clone: The same CDR3 can be traced to other DNA sequences in this sample. The rearrangement links TRBV5-5 to TRBJ1-1; no reliable D call. The V gene's germline CDR1 is SGHKS and CDR2 YYEKEE (reference sequence). The CDR3 loop spans 13 amino acids. V lost 0 bases, J lost 1 base, and 4 bases lay in between. CDR3 DNA sequence: TGTGCCAGCAGCTTGGGTCGGAACACTGAAGCTTTCTTT. It encodes CASSLGRNTEAFF.

The chain combines TRBV7-3 with TRBJ2-1; 7 bases are shared with TRBD2. V lost 2 bases and J lost 10; bases outside the gene matches: 8. In germline, CDR1 is SGHTA, CDR2 FQGTGA. The CDR3 extends over 14 amino acids. CDR3 in DNA: TGTGCCAGCAGCTTATGGGTCAGCGGGGCAGAGCAGTTCTTC. This codes for CASSLWVSGAEQFF.

This clone was picked up a small number of times. The J gene is TRBJ1-4, the V gene TRBV7-8; 9 bases fit TRBD1. The CDR3 length is 14 residues. V shed 6 bases and J 3 bases; nucleotides not matched to a gene: 2. CDR1 is SGHVS and CDR2 is FQNEAQ in the germline V gene. For the CDR3, the DNA is TGTGCCAGCAGGCGGGACAGGGCTAATGAAAAACTGTTTTTT. The encoded protein is CASRRDRANEKLFF. Variable domain in full (rest from reference TRBV7-8 and TRBJ1-4): GAGVSQSPRYKVAKRGQDVALRCDPISGHVSLFWYQQALGQGPEFLTYFQNEAQLDKSGLPSDRFFAERPEGSVSTLKIQRTQQEDSAVYLCASRRDRANEKLFFGSGTQLSVL.

This clone was counted a few times. The chain is built from TRBV19 and TRBJ1-5; the D gene is possibly TRBD1 (6 bases). V was cut by 3 bases and J by 2 bases, with 11 bases left in between. Germline assignment: CDR1 LNHDA and CDR2 SQIVND (reference sequence). The CDR3 spans 15 residues. The CDR3 here is CASSISGGRNQPQHF. Here the CDR3 DNA reads TGTGCCAGTAGTATCAGCGGGGGCCGCAATCAGCCCCAGCATTTT.

Here the CDR3 DNA reads TGTGCCAGCATTGACGGGAGCGGGAGCTCCTACGAGCAGTACTTC. It encodes CASIDGSGSSYEQYF. The rearrangement uses TRBV6-1 and TRBJ2-7, with 8 bases fitting TRBD2. V was pared by 7 bases and J by 0 bases, with 8 bases of the junction left unmatched. There are 15 residues in the CDR3. The germline CDR1 and CDR2 sequences are MNHNS and SASEGT.

This clone was seen once. The chain carries TRBV7-8 and TRBJ2-3; weak D call: TRBD1 (6 bases). Germline assignment: CDR1 SGHVS and CDR2 FQNEAQ. There are 16 residues in the CDR3. Trimming stripped 5 bases from V and 2 bases from J, with 17 bases between. This chain's CDR3 is CASSVTGTLYTDTQYF. The CDR3, as DNA: TGTGCCAGCAGCGTCACAGGGACCCTCTACACAGATACGCAGTATTTT.

V is TRBV9 and J is TRBJ2-3, with 9 bases lining up with TRBD2. The V gene's germline CDR1 is SGDLS and CDR2 YYNGEE. CDR3 length: 19 amino acids. The ends lost 0 bases at V and 0 bases at J; junction bases unmatched: 11. The CDR3: CASSVEGLAGYSSTDTQYF. CDR3 bases: TGTGCCAGCAGCGTAGAAGGCCTAGCGGGGTATAGTAGCACAGATACGCAGTATTTT.

The V call is TRBV19, the J call TRBJ1-6; 8 bases line up with TRBD1. V shed 4 bases and J 10 bases; nucleotides not matched to a gene: 6. The V gene's germline CDR1 is LNHDA and CDR2 SQIVND (reference sequence). The CDR3 has 14 residues. The CDR3 DNA sequence: TGTGCCAGTAGTAGAGACAGGGGTTTCTCACCCCTCCACTTT. Amino acid sequence: CASSRDRGFSPLHF.

The V gene is TRBV7-3, the J gene TRBJ2-1; D might be TRBD1 (5 bases). V was shortened by 4 bases and J by 8 bases, with 9 bases between the two germline ends. Germline loops: CDR1 SGHTA, CDR2 FQGTGA. The CDR3 is 12 amino acids. The CDR3 loop is CASSSTTDEQFF. In DNA form, the CDR3 reads TGTGCCAGCAGCTCGACGACAGATGAGCAGTTCTTC.

CDR3: CASSQMGGSRNQPQHF. CDR3 DNA sequence: TGTGCCAGCAGCCAGATGGGGGGGTCGCGCAATCAGCCCCAGCATTTT. The chain recombines TRBV7-8 with TRBJ1-5, with TRBD1 as a possible D gene (5 bases). Trimming pared 5 bases from V and 2 bases from J, leaving 16 bases between. Germline V gene data show CDR1 as SGHVS and CDR2 as FQNEAQ. CDR3 length: 16 residues.

The chain couples TRBV6-5 to TRBJ2-5; TRBD1 is a possible D gene (5 bases). The germline gives CDR1 MNHEY, CDR2 SVGAGI. This CDR3 contains 14 residues. Trimming removed 5 bases from V and 2 bases from J, with 12 bases in between. CDR3 bases: TGTGCCAGCAGTCCCCAGGGTATTCAAGAGACCCAGTACTTC. Translation: CASSPQGIQETQYF.

The chain is built from TRBV2 and TRBJ1-2, with D unresolved. This CDR3 spans 13 amino acids. The V and J ends lost 7 bases and 4 bases respectively, with 13 bases between them. CDR1 is SNHLY, CDR2 FYNNEI, per germline. CDR3 coding DNA: TGTGCCAGCATATTGCAAGAGGCCTATGGCTACACCTTC. This translates into CASILQEAYGYTF.

CDR3 protein: CASSEMRGSNEQFF. CDR3 nucleotides: TGCGCCAGCAGTGAGATGCGGGGGAGCAATGAGCAGTTCTTC. This chain joins TRBV10-1 and TRBJ2-1, with TRBD2 matching 7 bases. V lost 2 bases to trimming and J lost 6 bases; unmatched junction nucleotides: 4. Germline loops: CDR1 WNHNN, CDR2 SYGVQD (reference sequence). The CDR3 is 14 amino acids.

The rearrangement joins TRBV10-1 to TRBJ1-3; TRBD1 matches 7 bases. The V gene's germline CDR1 is WNHNN and CDR2 SYGVQD (reference sequence). The CDR3 sequence is 14 residues long. J lost 2 bases, V lost 5 bases, and 3 bases had no gene match. The CDR3 loop reads CASSPGGPGNTIYF. In DNA, the CDR3 is TGCGCCAGCAGTCCAGGGGGGCCTGGAAACACCATATATTTT.

V gene TRBV30 combines with J gene TRBJ2-6; the D is unclear. The CDR3 length is 13 residues. V was shortened by 0 bases and J by 3 bases, with 3 bases between the two germline ends. Germline V gives CDR1 GTSNPN, CDR2 SVGIG (reference sequence). Here the CDR3 reads CAWSVNGANVLTF. The DNA of the CDR3 is TGTGCCTGGAGTGTTAATGGGGCCAACGTCCTGACTTTC.

The rearrangement links TRBV13 to TRBJ2-5, with D tentatively TRBD2 (6 bases). V was trimmed by 4 bases and J by 5 bases, leaving 14 bases between them. Per germline, CDR1 PRHDT and CDR2 FYEKMQ (reference sequence). The CDR3 is 14 residues long. This CDR3 reads CASSSLSREETQYF. The CDR3, as DNA: TGTGCCAGCAGCTCCCTGTCCCGGGAGGAGACCCAGTACTTC.

J is TRBJ2-1 and V is TRBV27; 12 bases are a match to TRBD2. The CDR3 runs to 18 residues. Germline V gene lookup returns CDR1 MNHEY and CDR2 SMNVEV (reference sequence). V gave up 4 bases and J gave up 3 bases; unmatched junction bases: 10. The CDR3 is CASSSSRTSGIIYNEQFF. CDR3 sequence (DNA): TGTGCCAGCAGTTCCTCTAGGACTAGCGGGATAATCTACAATGAGCAGTTCTTC.

V is TRBV30 and J is TRBJ1-1; D ambiguous. The CDR3 has 13 residues. Per germline, CDR1 GTSNPN and CDR2 SVGIG (reference sequence). Trimming pared 0 bases from V and 0 bases from J, leaving 5 bases between. The CDR3 coding sequence is TGTGCCTGGAGTGTAGCGATGAACACTGAAGCTTTCTTT. Residues: CAWSVAMNTEAFF.

The genes are TRBV19 and TRBJ1-2; D gene uncertain. CDR3 length: 13 residues. Per germline, CDR1 LNHDA and CDR2 SQIVND (reference sequence). Trimming stripped 9 bases from V and 9 bases from J, with 20 bases between. CDR3 residues: CASSLPGSGSYTF. CDR3 bases: TGTGCCAGCTCACTCCCGGGGTCGGGTAGCTACACCTTC.